This TCR beta chain came from a study of response to subunit inactivated influenza vaccine. General study points: Each seasonal flu vaccination may recruit only limited new T cells, authors suggested.

Each CDR3 protein is one row after TCRdb ran MiXCR on the RT-PCR reads. The profile covers more than 450,000 distinct CDR3 sequences, with about 10% appearing a single time and approximately 10% taken by the ten largest. Germline-derived CDR1 and CDR2 are MNHEY and SVGEGT. The CDR3 is 16 amino acids. V lost 4 bases, J lost 0 bases, and 12 bases lay in between. This clonotype was counted only a few times. Its specificity is not known. These sequences were also reported in another study, on T cells expressing NK-cell markers. Per that study: TCR beta cDNA was made by 5'RACE template switching with UMIs. The authors sequenced eight donors, of whom seven were HCMV-seropositive and one was seronegative. Of CD8+ T cells, about 1.0-8% belonged to dominant NKG2C+ clonotypes in five to seven donors. Dominance of the CD3+CD56-NKG2C+ fraction by these clonotypes also held in a handful of donors.

The chain joins TRBV6-2 or TRBV6-3 to TRBJ2-2, with no clear D. Specimen: PBMCs from blood, collected on the day of vaccination. The receptor was derived from a man aged 50 to 60 who received an inactivated influenza vaccine. Here the CDR3 DNA reads TGTGCCAGCAGTTTGTTGGACGGCGCGAACACCGGGGAGCTGTTTTTT. This translates into CASSLLDGANTGELFF.